The 6 T cell receptor beta chains given below trace back to one sample, sequenced in a study of OX40 agonist ivuxolimab in advanced cancers. Only in-frame clones appear in the TCRdb table, and some are missing; sequencing was by immunoSEQ multiplex PCR. Of approximately 58,000 clones in the sample, around 86% were seen once. Sample: CD4+ or CD8+ T cells sorted from blood, taken in a trial of the OX40 agonist ivuxolimab. Receptors were obtained from an adult with an advanced solid tumor such as melanoma, head and neck, liver or kidney cancer.

The chain links TRBV6-5 to TRBJ2-5, with D possibly matching TRBD2 (6 bases). Germline V gene sequence: CDR1 MNHEY, CDR2 SVGAGI. This CDR3 is 15 amino acids long. V was trimmed by 6 bases and J by 3 bases, leaving 17 bases between them. The CDR3 bases are TGTGCCAGCAGACGTACCGGGACTCTGAAAGAGACCCAGTACTTC. Protein product: CASRRTGTLKETQYF.

The V call is TRBV5-1, the J call TRBJ2-5; tentatively, D is TRBD2 (5 bases). The CDR3 is 14 residues long. V dropped 0 bases and J dropped 4 bases, with 10 bases sitting between them. Germline V gives CDR1 SGHRS, CDR2 YFSETQ. DNA for the CDR3: TGCGCCAGCAGCTTGGGTTCTAGCAGAGAGACCCAGTACTTC. Amino acids: CASSLGSSRETQYF.

The chain carries TRBV6-6 and TRBJ2-2, with TRBD1 identical over 8 bases. V shed 5 bases, J shed 4 bases, and the junction held 6 bases outside the gene matches. Per germline, CDR1 MNHNY and CDR2 SVGAGI (reference sequence). The CDR3 consists of 15 residues. CDR3 sequence: CASSRQGRGTGELFF. CDR3 bases: TGTGCCAGCAGTCGACAGGGGCGAGGCACCGGGGAGCTGTTTTTT.

The CDR3 loop reads CASRSLTELNTEAFF. In nucleotides, the CDR3 is TGCGCCAGCAGGTCCCTCACGGAGTTGAACACTGAAGCTTTCTTT. The chain employs TRBV4-3 and TRBJ1-1; no reliable D call. The CDR3 is 15 residues long. V gave up 6 bases and J gave up 0 bases, with 14 bases separating them. Germline V gene data show CDR1 as LGHNA and CDR2 as YSLEER.

The V gene is TRBV18, the J gene TRBJ2-1; D possibly corresponds to TRBD2 (5 bases). The CDR3 has 13 residues. Trimming stripped 3 bases from V and 10 bases from J, with 13 bases between. Per the germline V gene, CDR1 is KGHSH and CDR2 is LQKENI. CDR3 amino acids: CASSPLREGEQFF. The CDR3 region has the DNA TGTGCCAGCTCACCCCTACGAGAGGGCGAGCAGTTCTTC.

The CDR3 nucleotides read TGTGCCAGCAGCCCACGGACAGGGCGCAATCAGCCCCAGCATTTT. It specifies CASSPRTGRNQPQHF. The rearrangement links TRBV7-2 to TRBJ1-5, with TRBD1 identical over 8 bases. The CDR3 totals 15 residues. The germline CDR1 and CDR2 sequences are SGHTA and FQGNSA. The junction had 5 bases not matched to a gene; V was cut back by 5 bases and J by 2 bases. Variable domain in full (rest from reference TRBV7-2 and TRBJ1-5): GAGVSQSPSNKVTEKGKDVELRCDPISGHTALYWYRQSLGQGLEFLIYFQGNSAPDKSGLPSDRFSAERTGGSVSTLTIQRTQQEDSAVYLCASSPRTGRNQPQHFGDGTRLSIL.